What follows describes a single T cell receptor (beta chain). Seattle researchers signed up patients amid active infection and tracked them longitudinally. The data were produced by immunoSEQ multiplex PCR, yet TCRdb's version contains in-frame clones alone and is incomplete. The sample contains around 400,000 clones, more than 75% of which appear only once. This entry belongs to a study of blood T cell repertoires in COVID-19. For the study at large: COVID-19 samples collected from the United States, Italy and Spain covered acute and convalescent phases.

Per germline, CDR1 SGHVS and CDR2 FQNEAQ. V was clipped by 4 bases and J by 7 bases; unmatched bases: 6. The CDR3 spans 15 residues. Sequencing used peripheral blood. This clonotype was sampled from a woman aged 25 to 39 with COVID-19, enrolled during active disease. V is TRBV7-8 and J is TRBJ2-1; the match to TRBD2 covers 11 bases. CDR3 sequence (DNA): TGTGCCAGCAGCTCTCTAGCGGGGGGTAGGAATGAGCAGTTCTTC. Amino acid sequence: CASSSLAGGRNEQFF.